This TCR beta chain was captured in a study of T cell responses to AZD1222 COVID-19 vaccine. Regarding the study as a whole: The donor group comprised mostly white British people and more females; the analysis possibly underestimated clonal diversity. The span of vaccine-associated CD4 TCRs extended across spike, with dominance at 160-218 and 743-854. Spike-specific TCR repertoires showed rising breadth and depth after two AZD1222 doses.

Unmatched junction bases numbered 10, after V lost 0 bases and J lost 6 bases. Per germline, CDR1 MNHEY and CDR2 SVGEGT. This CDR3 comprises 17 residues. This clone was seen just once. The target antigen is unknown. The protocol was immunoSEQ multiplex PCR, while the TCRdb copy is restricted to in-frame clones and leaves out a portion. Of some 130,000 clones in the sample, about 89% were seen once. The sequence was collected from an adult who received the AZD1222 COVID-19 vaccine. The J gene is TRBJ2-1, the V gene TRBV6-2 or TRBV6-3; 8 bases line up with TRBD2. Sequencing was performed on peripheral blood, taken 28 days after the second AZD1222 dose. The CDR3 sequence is CASSYSSGGWVGNEQFF. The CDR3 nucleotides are TGTGCCAGCAGTTACTCGAGCGGGGGCTGGGTGGGCAATGAGCAGTTCTTC.